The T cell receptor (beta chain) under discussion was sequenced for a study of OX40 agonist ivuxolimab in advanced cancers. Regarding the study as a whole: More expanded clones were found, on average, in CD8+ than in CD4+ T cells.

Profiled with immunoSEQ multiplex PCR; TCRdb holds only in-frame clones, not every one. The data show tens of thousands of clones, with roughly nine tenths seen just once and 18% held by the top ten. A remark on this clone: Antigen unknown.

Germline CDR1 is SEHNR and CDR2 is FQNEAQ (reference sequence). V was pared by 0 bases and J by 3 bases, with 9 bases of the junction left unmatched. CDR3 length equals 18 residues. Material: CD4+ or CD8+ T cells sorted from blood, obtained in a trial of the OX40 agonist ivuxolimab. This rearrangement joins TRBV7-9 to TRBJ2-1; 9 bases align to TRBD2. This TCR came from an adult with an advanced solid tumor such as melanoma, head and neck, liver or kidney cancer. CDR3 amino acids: CASSLASGGIDNYNEQFF. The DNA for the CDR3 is TGTGCCAGCAGCTTAGCTAGCGGGGGAATCGACAACTACAATGAGCAGTTCTTC.